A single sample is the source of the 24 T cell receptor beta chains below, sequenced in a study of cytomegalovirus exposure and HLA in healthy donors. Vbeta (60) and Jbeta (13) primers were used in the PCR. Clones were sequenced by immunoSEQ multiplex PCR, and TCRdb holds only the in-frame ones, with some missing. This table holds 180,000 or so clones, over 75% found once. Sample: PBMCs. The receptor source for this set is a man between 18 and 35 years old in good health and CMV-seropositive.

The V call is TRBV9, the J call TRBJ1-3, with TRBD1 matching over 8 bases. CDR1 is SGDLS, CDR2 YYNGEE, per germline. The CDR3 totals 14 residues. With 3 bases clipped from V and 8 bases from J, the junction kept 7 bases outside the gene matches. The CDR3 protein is CASSASDRGDTIYF. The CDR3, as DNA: TGTGCCAGCAGCGCCTCCGACAGGGGTGACACCATATATTTT.

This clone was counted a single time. CDR3 loop: CASSLEPGAYTEAFF. CDR3 DNA: TGTGCCAGCAGCTTGGAACCGGGAGCATACACTGAAGCTTTCTTT. The rearrangement links TRBV5-5 to TRBJ1-1; D call uncertain. The ends were cut back, 0 bases at V and 3 bases at J, with 12 bases in the middle. The germline CDR1 and CDR2 sequences are SGHKS and YYEKEE (reference sequence). This CDR3 is built from 15 residues.

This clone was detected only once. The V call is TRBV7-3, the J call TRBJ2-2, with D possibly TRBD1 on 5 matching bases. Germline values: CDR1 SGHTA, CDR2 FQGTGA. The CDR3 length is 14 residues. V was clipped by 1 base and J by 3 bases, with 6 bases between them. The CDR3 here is CASSLSRDTGELFF. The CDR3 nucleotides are TGTGCCAGCAGCTTAAGCAGGGACACCGGGGAGCTGTTTTTT.

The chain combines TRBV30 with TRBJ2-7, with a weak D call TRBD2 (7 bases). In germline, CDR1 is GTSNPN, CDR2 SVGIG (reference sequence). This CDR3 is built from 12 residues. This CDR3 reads CALRGGVYEQYF. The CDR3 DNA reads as TGTGCACTAAGGGGGGGCGTATACGAGCAGTACTTC.

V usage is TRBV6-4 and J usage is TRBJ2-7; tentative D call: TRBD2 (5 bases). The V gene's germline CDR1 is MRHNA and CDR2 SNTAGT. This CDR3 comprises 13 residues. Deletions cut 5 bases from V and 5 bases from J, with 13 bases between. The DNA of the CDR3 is TGTGCCAGCAGTCTGAGGGCAGGTGACGAGCAGTACTTC. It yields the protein CASSLRAGDEQYF.

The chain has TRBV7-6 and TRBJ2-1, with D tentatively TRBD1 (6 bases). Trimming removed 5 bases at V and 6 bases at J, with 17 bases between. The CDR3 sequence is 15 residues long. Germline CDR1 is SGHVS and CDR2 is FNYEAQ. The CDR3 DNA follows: TGTGCCAGCAGCCCGGCGACAGGTATGCTCAATGAGCAGTTCTTC. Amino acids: CASSPATGMLNEQFF. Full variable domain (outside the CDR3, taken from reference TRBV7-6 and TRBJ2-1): GAGVSQSPRYKVTKRGQDVALRCDPISGHVSLYWYRQALGQGPEFLTYFNYEAQQDKSGLPNDRFSAERPEGSISTLTIQRTEQRDSAMYRCASSPATGMLNEQFFGPGTRLTVL.

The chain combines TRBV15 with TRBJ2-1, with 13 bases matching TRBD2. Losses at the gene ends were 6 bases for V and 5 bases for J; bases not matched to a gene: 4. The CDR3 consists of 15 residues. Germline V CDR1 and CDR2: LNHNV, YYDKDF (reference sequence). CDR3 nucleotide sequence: TGTGCCACCAGACTAGCGGGGGGGCCGGACAATGAGCAGTTCTTC. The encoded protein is CATRLAGGPDNEQFF.

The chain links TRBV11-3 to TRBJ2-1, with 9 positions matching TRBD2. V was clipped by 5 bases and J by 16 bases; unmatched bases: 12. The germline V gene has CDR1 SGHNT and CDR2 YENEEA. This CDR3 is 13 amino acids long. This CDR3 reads CASSAGTSSTAFF. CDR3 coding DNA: TGTGCCAGCAGCGCGGGGACTAGCTCTACGGCCTTCTTC.

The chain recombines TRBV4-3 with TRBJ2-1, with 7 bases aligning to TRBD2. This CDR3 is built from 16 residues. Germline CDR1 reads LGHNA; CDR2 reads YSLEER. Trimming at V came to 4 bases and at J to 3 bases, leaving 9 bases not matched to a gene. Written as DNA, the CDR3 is TGCGCCAGCAGCCTCGGGGTAACTAGCGTCTACAATGAGCAGTTCTTC. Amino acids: CASSLGVTSVYNEQFF.

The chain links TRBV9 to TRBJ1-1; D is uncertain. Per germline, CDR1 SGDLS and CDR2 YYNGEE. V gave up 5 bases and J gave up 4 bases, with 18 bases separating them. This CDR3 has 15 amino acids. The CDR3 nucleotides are TGTGCCAGCAGGGAGATTGATACCGGAATCACTGAAGCTTTCTTT. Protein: CASREIDTGITEAFF.

Here the CDR3 reads CASSVAPGGVYNEQFF. For the CDR3, the DNA is TGTGCCAGCAGCGTAGCCCCGGGGGGGGTATACAATGAGCAGTTCTTC. The V gene is TRBV9, the J gene TRBJ2-1; 8 bases line up with TRBD2. CDR1 and CDR2 from the germline V gene are SGDLS and YYNGEE. The V gene end was trimmed by 0 bases and the J gene end by 4 bases; junction bases not matched to a gene: 6. The CDR3 sequence is 16 residues long.

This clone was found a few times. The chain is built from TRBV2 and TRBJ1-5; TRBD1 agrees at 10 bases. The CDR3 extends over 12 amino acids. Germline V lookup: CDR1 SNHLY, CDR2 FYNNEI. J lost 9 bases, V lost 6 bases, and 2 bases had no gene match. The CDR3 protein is CASRGQGWPQHF. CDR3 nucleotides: TGTGCCAGCAGGGGACAGGGGTGGCCCCAGCATTTT.

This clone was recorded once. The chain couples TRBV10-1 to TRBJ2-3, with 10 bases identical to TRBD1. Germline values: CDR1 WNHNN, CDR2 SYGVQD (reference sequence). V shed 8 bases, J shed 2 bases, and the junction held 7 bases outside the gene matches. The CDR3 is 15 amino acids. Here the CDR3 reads CASWGDRGPTDTQYF. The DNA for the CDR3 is TGCGCCAGCTGGGGGGACAGGGGTCCCACAGATACGCAGTATTTT.

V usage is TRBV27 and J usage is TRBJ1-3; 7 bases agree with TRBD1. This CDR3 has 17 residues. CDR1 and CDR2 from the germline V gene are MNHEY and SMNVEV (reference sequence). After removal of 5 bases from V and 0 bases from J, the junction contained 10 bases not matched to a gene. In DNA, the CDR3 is TGTGCCAGCAGTCAAGCCCCCCGGGACAGCTCTGGAAACACCATATATTTT. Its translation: CASSQAPRDSSGNTIYF.

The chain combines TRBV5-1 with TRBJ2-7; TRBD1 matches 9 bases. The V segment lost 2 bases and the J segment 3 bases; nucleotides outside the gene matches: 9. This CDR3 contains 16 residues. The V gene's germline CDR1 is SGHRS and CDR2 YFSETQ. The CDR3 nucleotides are TGCGCCAGCAGCTTAAGAGACCCGGGACAGGGCTACGAGCAGTACTTC. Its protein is CASSLRDPGQGYEQYF.

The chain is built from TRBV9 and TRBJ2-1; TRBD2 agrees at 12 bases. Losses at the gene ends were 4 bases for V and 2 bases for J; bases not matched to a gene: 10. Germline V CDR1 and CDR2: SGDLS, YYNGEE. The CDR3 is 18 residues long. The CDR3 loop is CASSTHRTSGETYNEQFF. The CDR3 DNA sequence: TGTGCCAGCAGCACCCACAGGACTAGCGGGGAAACCTACAATGAGCAGTTCTTC.

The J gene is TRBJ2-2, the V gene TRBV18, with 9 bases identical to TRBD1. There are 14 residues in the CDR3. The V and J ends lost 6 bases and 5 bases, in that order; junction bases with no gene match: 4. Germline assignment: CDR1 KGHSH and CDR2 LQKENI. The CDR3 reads CASSWTGATGELFF. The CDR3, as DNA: TGTGCCAGCTCTTGGACAGGGGCAACCGGGGAGCTGTTTTTT.

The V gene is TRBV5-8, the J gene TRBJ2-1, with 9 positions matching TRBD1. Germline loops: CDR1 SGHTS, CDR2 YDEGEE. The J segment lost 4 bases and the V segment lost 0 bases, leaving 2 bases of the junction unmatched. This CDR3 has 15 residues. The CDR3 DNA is TGTGCCAGCAGCTTGGTAGGACAGGGGTACAATGAGCAGTTCTTC. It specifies CASSLVGQGYNEQFF.

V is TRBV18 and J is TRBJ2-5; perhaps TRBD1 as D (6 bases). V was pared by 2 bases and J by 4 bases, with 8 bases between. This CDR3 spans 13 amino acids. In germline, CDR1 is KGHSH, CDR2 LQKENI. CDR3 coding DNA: TGTGCCAGCTCACCAGACAGGATAGAGACCCAGTACTTC. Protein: CASSPDRIETQYF.

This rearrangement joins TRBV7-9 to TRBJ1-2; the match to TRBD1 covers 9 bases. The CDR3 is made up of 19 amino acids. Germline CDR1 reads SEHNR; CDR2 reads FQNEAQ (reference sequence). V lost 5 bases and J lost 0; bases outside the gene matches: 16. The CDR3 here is CASSPAGRDRAQTNYGYTF. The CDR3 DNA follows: TGTGCCAGCAGCCCGGCTGGGCGGGACAGGGCCCAAACTAACTATGGCTACACCTTC.

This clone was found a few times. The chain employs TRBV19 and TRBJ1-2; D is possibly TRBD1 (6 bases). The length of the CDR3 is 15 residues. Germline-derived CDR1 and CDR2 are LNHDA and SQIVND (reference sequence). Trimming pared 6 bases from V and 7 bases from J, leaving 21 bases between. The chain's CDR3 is CASSLDTGSEGGYTF. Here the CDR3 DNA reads TGTGCCAGTAGCCTTGACACAGGGTCAGAGGGTGGCTACACCTTC.

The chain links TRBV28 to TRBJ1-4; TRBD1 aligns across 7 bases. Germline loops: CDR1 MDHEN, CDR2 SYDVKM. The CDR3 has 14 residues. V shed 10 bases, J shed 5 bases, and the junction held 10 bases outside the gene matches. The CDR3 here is CATRQGWPNEKLFF. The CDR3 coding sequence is TGTGCCACCAGACAGGGATGGCCAAATGAAAAACTGTTTTTT.

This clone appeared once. This CDR3 is CASSLGLAGETQYF. The CDR3 DNA sequence: TGCGCCAGCAGCTTGGGTCTAGCGGGAGAGACCCAGTACTTC. V gene TRBV5-1 combines with J gene TRBJ2-5; 8 bases match TRBD2. The germline V gene encodes CDR1 SGHRS and CDR2 YFSETQ. V gave up 0 bases and J gave up 4 bases; unmatched junction bases: 2. CDR3 length equals 14 residues. Based on the CDR3 plus reference TRBV5-1 and TRBJ2-5, the full variable domain is KAGVTQTPRYLIKTRGQQVTLSCSPISGHRSVSWYQQTPGQGLQFLFEYFSETQRNKGNFPGRFSGRQFSNSRSEMNVSTLELGDSALYLCASSLGLAGETQYFGPGTRLLVL.

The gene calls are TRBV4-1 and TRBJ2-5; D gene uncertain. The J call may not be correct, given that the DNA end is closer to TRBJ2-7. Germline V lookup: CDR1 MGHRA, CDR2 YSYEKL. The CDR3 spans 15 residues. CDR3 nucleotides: TGCGCCAGCAGCCAAGACCGAACACTATCCTACGAGCAGTACTTC. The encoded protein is CASSQDRTLSYEQYF.